This T cell receptor (beta chain) was retrieved from a study of blood T cell repertoires in COVID-19. The CDR3 covers 14 residues. V was clipped by 1 base and J by 5 bases, with 12 bases between them. CDR1 is SGHTS, CDR2 YDEGEE, per germline. TCRdb keeps only in-frame clones here, not all; method: immunoSEQ multiplex PCR. Of some 130,000 clones in the sample, roughly three quarters were seen once. The specimen was peripheral blood. This receptor was obtained from an older woman with acute or convalescent COVID-19. The chain has TRBV5-8 and TRBJ1-1; D is undetermined. In DNA form, the CDR3 reads TGTGCCAGCAGCTTGAAGGGAGGTGGAACTGAAGCTTTCTTT. It is translated as CASSLKGGGTEAFF.